This passage covers 20 T cell receptor beta chains from one sample sequenced in a study of blood T cell repertoires in COVID-19. Sequencing was performed with immunoSEQ multiplex PCR; in TCRdb, only in-frame clones are kept and a portion is missing. Among approximately 200,000 clones, approximately 86% were seen once, and the ten largest hold about 4.7%. The sequenced sample was PBMCs or T cells enriched from blood (not recorded which). The receptors come from a woman younger than 45 who had been exposed to COVID-19.

This chain connects TRBV21-1 to TRBJ1-1. TRBV21-1 is designated a pseudogene. The CDR3 runs to 16 residues. The CDR3 coding sequence is TGTGCCAGCAGCAAAGGCGGTAGGGGGGGGTACACTGAAGCTTTCTTT. Amino acid sequence: CASSKGGRGGYTEAFF.

This chain links TRBV10-1 with TRBJ2-3; D is unclear. The germline V gene has CDR1 WNHNN and CDR2 SYGVQD (reference sequence). Trimming pared 0 bases from V and 0 bases from J, leaving 7 bases between. This CDR3 region has 15 residues. The CDR3 bases are TGCGCCAGCAGTGAGTCGCGCGCTAGCACAGATACGCAGTATTTT. Protein: CASSESRASTDTQYF.

This clone was detected once. The J gene is TRBJ1-5, the V gene TRBV27; D unclear. V dropped 2 bases and J dropped 3 bases, with 8 bases sitting between them. The CDR3 consists of 14 residues. The germline V gene has CDR1 MNHEY and CDR2 SMNVEV (reference sequence). The CDR3 nucleotides are TGTGCCAGCAGTTTAGGGAGTCCCAATCAGCCCCAGCATTTT. Its translation: CASSLGSPNQPQHF.

J is TRBJ1-5 and V is TRBV10-3, with 7 bases that match TRBD1. The germline CDR1 and CDR2 sequences are ENHRY and SYGVKD. The CDR3 has 14 amino acids. Unmatched junction bases numbered 4, after V lost 5 bases and J lost 3 bases. This chain's CDR3 is CAISSQGTNQPQHF. The CDR3 DNA sequence: TGTGCCATCAGTTCACAGGGGACCAATCAGCCCCAGCATTTT.

The rearrangement links TRBV3-1 (or the pseudogene TRBV3-2) to TRBJ1-6; the D gene is possibly TRBD1 (6 bases). The CDR3 contains 15 residues. Germline V gives CDR1 LGHDT, CDR2 YNNKEL (reference sequence). The V gene lost 0 bases and the J gene lost 8 bases, with 11 bases spanning the gap. The CDR3 region is CASSQDWNRDSPLHF. The CDR3 DNA reads TGTGCCAGCAGCCAAGATTGGAACAGGGATTCACCCCTCCACTTT.

CDR3 sequence: CASSIRHFGTGNQPQHF. The DNA for the CDR3 is TGTGCCAGTAGTATCCGTCACTTCGGGACAGGAAATCAGCCCCAGCATTTT. This chain links TRBV19 with TRBJ1-5, with TRBD1 matching 8 bases. V lost 3 bases to trimming and J lost 4 bases; unmatched junction nucleotides: 11. Germline V gives CDR1 LNHDA, CDR2 SQIVND (reference sequence). The CDR3 runs to 17 residues.

This sequence joins TRBV28 and TRBJ2-2, with D possibly TRBD2 on 5 matching bases. The germline CDR1 and CDR2 sequences are MDHEN and SYDVKM. The CDR3 covers 15 residues. With 3 bases removed from V and 3 bases from J, the gap between germline ends came to 11 bases. The CDR3 DNA is TGTGCCAGCAGTTTGAGGCGGGCCCACACCGGGGAGCTGTTTTTT. Protein product: CASSLRRAHTGELFF.

The chain couples TRBV5-1 to TRBJ1-1; D is undetermined. Trimming pared 5 bases from V and 7 bases from J, leaving 9 bases between. The germline gives CDR1 SGHRS, CDR2 YFSETQ. CDR3 size: 11 residues. CDR3 coding DNA: TGCGCCAGCAGGAATAGAGATGAAGCTTTCTTT. Amino acids: CASRNRDEAFF.

The rearrangement joins TRBV20-1 to TRBJ2-1, with D possibly TRBD2 on 6 matching bases. Germline-derived CDR1 and CDR2 are DFQATT and SNEGSKA (reference sequence). Trimming removed 5 bases at V and 5 bases at J, with 7 bases between. The CDR3 covers 11 residues. Here the CDR3 DNA reads TGCAGTGCTCGGAGGGACAATGAGCAGTTCTTC. Translated, it gives CSARRDNEQFF.

This chain uses TRBV19 with TRBJ1-6, with 10 bases lining up with TRBD1. V trimming: 6 bases; J trimming: 8 bases; junction bases outside the gene matches: 4. This CDR3 has 14 amino acids. CDR1 LNHDA and CDR2 SQIVND come from the germline V gene (reference sequence). The CDR3 nucleotides are TGTGCCAGTAGATCCGGGACAGGGGATTCACCCCTCCACTTT. Encoded protein: CASRSGTGDSPLHF.

The J gene is TRBJ2-3, the V gene TRBV24-1; 8 bases match TRBD2. Looked up from germline, CDR1 is KGHDR and CDR2 is SFDVKD. This CDR3 contains 16 residues. Here the CDR3 reads CAPPVPAGDNTDTQYF. The CDR3 bases are TGTGCTCCACCAGTCCCAGCGGGGGATAACACAGATACGCAGTATTTT.

V and J are TRBV29-1 and TRBJ1-1; D possibly corresponds to TRBD1 (6 bases). This CDR3 spans 14 amino acids. The germline V gene encodes CDR1 SQVTM and CDR2 ANQGSEA. The V and J ends lost 5 bases and 2 bases respectively, with 15 bases between them. CDR3 residues: CSVLPGAFNTEAFF. The CDR3 coding sequence is TGCAGCGTTCTACCAGGGGCCTTTAACACTGAAGCTTTCTTT.

The rearrangement joins TRBV6-6 to TRBJ2-7; D possibly corresponds to TRBD2 (6 bases). Trimming took 3 bases from V and 1 from J, leaving 10 bases between them. CDR3 length equals 14 residues. Germline V gene data show CDR1 as MNHNY and CDR2 as SVGAGI (reference sequence). In DNA, the CDR3 is TGTGCCAGCAGTTATGGTAGCGGTTCCTACGAGCAGTACTTC. This gives the protein CASSYGSGSYEQYF.

The rearrangement joins TRBV7-9 to TRBJ2-3; 10 positions agree with TRBD2. The germline V gene encodes CDR1 SEHNR and CDR2 FQNEAQ (reference sequence). Trimming cost V 3 bases and J 6 bases; bases outside gene matches: 9. The CDR3 runs to 16 residues. CDR3 coding DNA: TGTGCCAGCAGCTTTAGCAGCGGGGGGGCCTACGATACGCAGTATTTT. Amino acids: CASSFSSGGAYDTQYF.

This rearrangement joins TRBV19 to TRBJ1-5, with no clear D. V shed 3 bases and J shed 0 bases, with 15 bases lying between them. The CDR3 is 17 residues long. CDR1 and CDR2 (germline): LNHDA, SQIVND (reference sequence). CDR3 protein: CASSMITGSYSNQPQHF. CDR3 nucleotide sequence: TGTGCCAGTAGTATGATTACGGGGTCATATAGCAATCAGCCCCAGCATTTT.

The V and J genes are TRBV19 and TRBJ1-3; tentatively, D is TRBD1 (5 bases). The CDR3 totals 15 residues. The germline V and J ends were trimmed by 6 bases and 0 bases, with 12 bases remaining between them. CDR1 is LNHDA and CDR2 is SQIVND in the germline V gene (reference sequence). The CDR3 sequence: CASRPDQGSGNTIYF. CDR3 bases: TGTGCCAGTAGACCAGACCAGGGCTCTGGAAACACCATATATTTT. The variable domain in full, completed from reference TRBV19 and TRBJ1-3, reads DGGITQSPKYLFRKEGQNVTLSCEQNLNHDAMYWYRQDPGQGLRLIYYSQIVNDFQKGDIAEGYSVSREKKESFPLTVTSAQKNPTAFYLCASRPDQGSGNTIYFGEGSWLTVV.

This chain links TRBV9 with TRBJ1-2; D is possibly TRBD1 (5 bases). The CDR3 length is 15 residues. Germline loops: CDR1 SGDLS, CDR2 YYNGEE. V was shortened by 4 bases and J by 3 bases, with 16 bases between the two germline ends. This CDR3 reads CASSLGRGRDYGYTF. CDR3 bases: TGTGCCAGCAGCCTTGGTAGGGGCAGGGACTATGGCTACACCTTC.

This clone was observed a single time. The J gene is TRBJ1-1, the V gene TRBV13; no firm D call. Germline V gene lookup returns CDR1 PRHDT and CDR2 FYEKMQ (reference sequence). Trimming stripped 2 bases from V and 5 bases from J, with 9 bases between. The length of the CDR3 is 13 residues. The CDR3 nucleotides read TGTGCCAGCAGCTTATTGACCGGGACTGAAGCTTTCTTT. Translated, it gives CASSLLTGTEAFF. The full variable domain, in which reference TRBV13 and TRBJ1-1 provide the parts outside the CDR3, is AAGVIQSPRHLIKEKRETATLKCYPIPRHDTVYWYQQGPGQDPQFLISFYEKMQSDKGSIPDRFSAQQFSDYHSELNMSSLELGDSALYFCASSLLTGTEAFFGQGTRLTVV.

V gene TRBV21-1 combines with J gene TRBJ1-2; TRBD1 reflects the table's D call only, with no check against the DNA. TRBV21-1 is marked as a pseudogene. The CDR3 has 14 amino acids. The CDR3 DNA follows: TGTGCCAGCAGCGAGAGACAGGGGGTGAATGGCTACACCTTC. Its translation is CASSERQGVNGYTF.

Written as DNA, the CDR3 is TGCAGTGCCTCGGGGGAGGGGGAGCAGTACTTC. Amino acid sequence: CSASGEGEQYF. The gene calls are TRBV20-1 and TRBJ2-7; 7 bases map to TRBD2. Trimming took 6 bases from V and 7 from J; bases not matched to a gene: 6. Germline CDR1 is DFQATT and CDR2 is SNEGSKA (reference sequence). The CDR3 contains 11 residues.